The clone carrying this T cell receptor (beta chain) showed up just once. Its antigen is currently unknown. The record originates from a study of shared clonotypes between healthy human individuals. Study context: Aged between 18 and 49, the donors were a couple of women and three men.

Sequencing was performed with immunoSEQ multiplex PCR; in TCRdb, only in-frame clones are kept and a portion is missing. The data contain over 2 million clones, 85% to 95% of them seen just once; the ten biggest clones take up 1.1%. Cells designated naive CD8 were CD45RO-negative and were positively selected for CCR7, with terminally differentiated effector memory CD45RA+ cells excluded. Donors, without exception, were Caucasian adults residing in Nashville, Tennessee. The length of the CDR3 is 14 residues. Germline values: CDR1 SGDLS, CDR2 YYNGEE. Trimming stripped 4 bases from V and 4 bases from J, with 14 bases between. Broader study findings: The study found lower generation probabilities in non-shared clonotypes than in those shared by all four donors.

The sample was naive CD8+ T cells sorted from blood. V is TRBV9 and J is TRBJ2-5; a possible D gene is TRBD2 (5 bases). The receptor's source is a man aged 18-30 years in good health. The CDR3 region is CASSPGGLAETQYF. The CDR3 DNA follows: TGTGCCAGCAGCCCCGGCGGGTTGGCAGAGACCCAGTACTTC.